These T cell receptor beta chains were read from a single sample in a study of blood T cell repertoires in COVID-19. Profiling relied on immunoSEQ multiplex PCR, and the TCRdb table lists in-frame clones only, not all of them. The repertoire includes roughly 20,000 clones, 70% to 90% of them detected once, and 11% sits in the top ten. The sample comprised peripheral blood. The receptors shown here come from a human donor in a cohort sampled during active COVID-19. Both conserved end residues are part of each CDR3. A D gene is named only where the DNA matches it firmly.

CDR3: CASRAGLAWHEQFF; V: TRBV6-5; J: TRBJ2-1; D: TRBD2
CDR3: CASSLAGGGAEAFF; V: TRBV27; J: TRBJ1-1; D: -
CDR3: CASSQGRGGGTDTQYF; V: TRBV4-2; J: TRBJ2-3; D: -
CDR3: CATELSSTDTQYF; V: TRBV12-3/TRBV12-4; J: TRBJ2-3; D: -
CDR3: CASSHYYTGELFF; V: TRBV27; J: TRBJ2-2; D: -
CDR3: CASNRGLTRGGELFF; V: TRBV19; J: TRBJ2-2; D: TRBD1
CDR3: CASSLYGLSIDSPLHF; V: TRBV28; J: TRBJ1-6; D: -
CDR3: CASSPPKDRGNQPQHF; V: TRBV18; J: TRBJ1-5; D: -
CDR3: CASSQWEGLGEQFF; V: TRBV16; J: TRBJ2-1; D: TRBD2
CDR3: CASSQSDGVGYTF; V: TRBV4-2; J: TRBJ1-2; D: -
CDR3: CASQPLADIYNEQFF; V: TRBV9; J: TRBJ2-1; D: TRBD2
CDR3: CASSAAGGDSPLHF; V: TRBV6-6; J: TRBJ1-6; D: -
CDR3: CASSIIASSTDTQYF; V: TRBV7-8; J: TRBJ2-3; D: -
CDR3: CSASSSGSWSYNEQFF; V: TRBV20-1; J: TRBJ2-1; D: TRBD2
CDR3: CASSLDGGETQYF; V: TRBV7-9; J: TRBJ2-5; D: -
CDR3: CASRATRQVGQYGYTF; V: TRBV6-6; J: TRBJ1-2; D: -
CDR3: CASSRAGQASYEQYF; V: TRBV2; J: TRBJ2-7; D: TRBD1
CDR3: CASSTSGWFTDTQYF; V: TRBV19; J: TRBJ2-3; D: TRBD2